This TCR beta chain was recorded in a study of T cells in Graves' hyperthyroidism and ophthalmopathy. Trimming took 4 bases from V and 4 from J, leaving 22 bases between them. The CDR3 length is 17 residues. Germline CDR1 reads MNHEY; CDR2 reads SVGAGI. This clonotype came up many times. Amplification targeted TCR beta CDR3 regions from RNA transcripts. In the first-round RT-PCR of the TCR CDR3, the HTBI primer set was used. TCRdb fed the multiplex PCR reads into MiXCR, producing one record per CDR3 protein. The data contain some 510,000 distinct CDR3 sequences, less than 25% of them seen just once; the ten biggest clones take up 26%.

The TCR sequence derives from a man aged 18-30 years with Graves' hyperthyroidism. V gene TRBV6-5 combines with J gene TRBJ2-5, with unresolved D. Sequenced input: blood. The CDR3 DNA sequence: TGTGCCAGCAGTTCGTTGAAGGGTGCCGGTTTTGGAGAGACCCAGTACTTC. Amino acids: CASSSLKGAGFGETQYF.